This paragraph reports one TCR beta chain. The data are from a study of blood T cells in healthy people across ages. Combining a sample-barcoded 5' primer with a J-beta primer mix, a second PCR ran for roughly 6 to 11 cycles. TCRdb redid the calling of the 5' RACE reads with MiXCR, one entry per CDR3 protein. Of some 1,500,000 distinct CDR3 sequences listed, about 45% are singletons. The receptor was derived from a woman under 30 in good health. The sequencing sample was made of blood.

This CDR3 is CASSEGARNQPQHF. In nucleotides, the CDR3 is TGTGCCAGCAGCGAGGGGGCTCGAAATCAGCCCCAGCATTTT. This rearrangement joins TRBV2 to TRBJ1-5; 7 bases are shared with TRBD1. CDR1 and CDR2 (germline): SNHLY, FYNNEI. J gave up 4 bases and V 6 bases, and 6 bases lay outside the gene matches. The CDR3 spans 14 residues.